This TCR beta chain was retrieved from a study of human versus mouse CDR3 diversity and MHC coevolution. The wider study: Reported immunoSEQ sensitivity was one in 200,000 T cells, with reduced amplification bias. Valid reads per sample ranged from roughly 5.5 x 10^6 to 1.6 x 10^7.

Germline V lookup: CDR1 SNHLY, CDR2 FYNNEI. The CDR3 extends over 14 amino acids. V gave up 6 bases and J gave up 3 bases, with 15 bases separating them. Study-wide points: Humans had the largest estimated TCR beta repertoire, 1.5 million to 2 million clonotypes. Human CDR3s averaged more deletions and insertions than mouse CDR3s.

Regarding this clone: Its cognate antigen is unknown.

The assay was immunoSEQ multiplex PCR, and TCRdb's table has in-frame clones only and misses some. The table lists tens of thousands of clones, 90% to 95% of them singletons, with 15% to 20% in the top ten. This rearrangement joins TRBV2 to TRBJ2-7; D possibly corresponds to TRBD2 (6 bases). This clonotype originated in a person between 55 and 69 years old in good health. Sequenced: naive CD4+ T cells from blood. Subset here: CD45RO-negative CD62L-positive naive CD4 T cells. In DNA, the CDR3 is TGTGCCAGCAGAGCCTCGGAGGGGCTCTACGAGCAGTACTTC. It encodes CASRASEGLYEQYF.